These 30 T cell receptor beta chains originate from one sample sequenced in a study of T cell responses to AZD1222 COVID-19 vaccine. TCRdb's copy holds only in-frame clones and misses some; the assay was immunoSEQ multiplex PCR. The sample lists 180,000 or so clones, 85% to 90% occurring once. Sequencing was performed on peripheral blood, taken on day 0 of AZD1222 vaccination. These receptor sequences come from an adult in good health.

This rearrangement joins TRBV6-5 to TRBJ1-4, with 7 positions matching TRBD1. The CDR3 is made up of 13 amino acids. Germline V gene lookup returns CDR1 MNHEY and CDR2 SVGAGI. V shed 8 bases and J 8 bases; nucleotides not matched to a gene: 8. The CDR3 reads CASARGRGEKLFF. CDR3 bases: TGTGCCAGCGCGAGGGGGCGAGGCGAAAAACTGTTTTTT.

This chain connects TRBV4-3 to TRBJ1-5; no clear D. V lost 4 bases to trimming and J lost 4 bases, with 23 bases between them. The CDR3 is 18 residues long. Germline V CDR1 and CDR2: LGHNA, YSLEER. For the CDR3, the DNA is TGCGCCAGCAGCCCAACGGCGGACGGCTCTCCGGCTAATCAGCCCCAGCATTTT. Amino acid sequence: CASSPTADGSPANQPQHF.

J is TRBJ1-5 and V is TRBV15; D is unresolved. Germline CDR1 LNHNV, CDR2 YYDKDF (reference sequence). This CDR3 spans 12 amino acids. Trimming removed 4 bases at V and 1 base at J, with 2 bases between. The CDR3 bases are TGTGCCACCAGCAACAGCAATCAGCCCCAGCATTTT. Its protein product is CATSNSNQPQHF.

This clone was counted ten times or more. The CDR3 DNA is TGCGCCAGCAGCCAAGAGTTGGAGCTATCTTTGTTGGGGGGTCACACTGAAGCTTTCTTT. The encoded protein is CASSQELELSLLGGHTEAFF. V and J are TRBV4-1 and TRBJ1-1; tentative D call: TRBD1 (5 bases). Germline V gene sequence: CDR1 MGHRA, CDR2 YSYEKL. This CDR3 is 20 amino acids long. Trimming shortened V by 0 bases and J by 3 bases, and 26 bases separated the two germline ends.

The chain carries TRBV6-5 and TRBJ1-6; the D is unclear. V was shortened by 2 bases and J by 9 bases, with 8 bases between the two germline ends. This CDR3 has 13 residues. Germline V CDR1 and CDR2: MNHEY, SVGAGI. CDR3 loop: CASSYGGGSPLHF. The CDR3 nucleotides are TGTGCCAGCAGTTACGGCGGAGGTTCACCCCTCCACTTT.

The CDR3 sequence: CASSFGGTGGYEQYF. DNA for the CDR3: TGTGCCAGCAGTTTTGGGGGCACAGGGGGCTACGAGCAGTACTTC. This chain links TRBV28 with TRBJ2-7; 8 positions match TRBD1. Germline assignment: CDR1 MDHEN and CDR2 SYDVKM. The CDR3 runs 15 residues. V shed 3 bases and J 3 bases; nucleotides not matched to a gene: 7.

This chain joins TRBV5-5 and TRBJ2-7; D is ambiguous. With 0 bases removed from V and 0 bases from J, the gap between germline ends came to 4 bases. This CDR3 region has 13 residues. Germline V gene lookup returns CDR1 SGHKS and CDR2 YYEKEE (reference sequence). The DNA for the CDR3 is TGTGCCAGCAGCTTGGGCAGCTCCTACGAGCAGTACTTC. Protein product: CASSLGSSYEQYF.

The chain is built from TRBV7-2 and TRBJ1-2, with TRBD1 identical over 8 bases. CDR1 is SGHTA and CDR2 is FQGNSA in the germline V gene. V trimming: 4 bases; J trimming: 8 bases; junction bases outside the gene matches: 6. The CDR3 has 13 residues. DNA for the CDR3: TGTGCCAGCAGCTCCCCGGACAGGGCAGGCTACACCTTC. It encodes CASSSPDRAGYTF. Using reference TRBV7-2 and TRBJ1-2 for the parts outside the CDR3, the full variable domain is GAGVSQSPSNKVTEKGKDVELRCDPISGHTALYWYRQSLGQGLEFLIYFQGNSAPDKSGLPSDRFSAERTGGSVSTLTIQRTQQEDSAVYLCASSSPDRAGYTFGSGTRLTVV.

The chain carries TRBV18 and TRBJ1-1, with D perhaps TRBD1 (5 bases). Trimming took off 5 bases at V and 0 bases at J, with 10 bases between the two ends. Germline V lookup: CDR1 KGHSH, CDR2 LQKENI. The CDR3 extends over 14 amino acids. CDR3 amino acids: CASSTGQMNTEAFF. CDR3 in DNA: TGTGCCAGCTCAACAGGACAAATGAACACTGAAGCTTTCTTT.

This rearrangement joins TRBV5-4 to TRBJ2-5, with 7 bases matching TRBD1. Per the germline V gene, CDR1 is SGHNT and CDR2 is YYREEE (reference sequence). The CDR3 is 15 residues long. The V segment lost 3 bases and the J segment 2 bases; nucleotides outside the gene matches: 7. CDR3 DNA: TGTGCCAGCAGCTCTAGGACAGGACCACAAGAGACCCAGTACTTC. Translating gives CASSSRTGPQETQYF.

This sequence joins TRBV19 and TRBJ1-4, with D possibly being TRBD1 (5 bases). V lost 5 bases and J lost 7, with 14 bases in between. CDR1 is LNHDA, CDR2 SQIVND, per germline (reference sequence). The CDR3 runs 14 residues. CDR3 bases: TGTGCCAGTAGTGGGGCTGGTAGGACTGAAAAACTGTTTTTT. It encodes CASSGAGRTEKLFF.

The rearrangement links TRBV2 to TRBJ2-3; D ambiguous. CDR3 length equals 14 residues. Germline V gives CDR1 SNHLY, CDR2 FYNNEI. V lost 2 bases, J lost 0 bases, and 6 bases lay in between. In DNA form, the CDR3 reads TGTGCCAGCAGTGAAATGCAGAGCACAGATACGCAGTATTTT. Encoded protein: CASSEMQSTDTQYF.

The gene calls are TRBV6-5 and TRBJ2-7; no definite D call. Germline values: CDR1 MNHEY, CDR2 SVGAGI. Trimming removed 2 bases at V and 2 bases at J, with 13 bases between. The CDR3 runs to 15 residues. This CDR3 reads CASSYHRTNAYEQYF. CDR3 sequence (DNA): TGTGCCAGCAGTTACCATCGAACGAACGCCTACGAGCAGTACTTC.

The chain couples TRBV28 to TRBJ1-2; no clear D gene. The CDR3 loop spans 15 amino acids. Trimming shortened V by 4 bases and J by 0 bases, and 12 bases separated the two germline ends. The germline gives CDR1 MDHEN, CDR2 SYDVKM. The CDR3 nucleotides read TGTGCCAGCAGTTACCCGTCGCTACCTAACTATGGCTACACCTTC. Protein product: CASSYPSLPNYGYTF.

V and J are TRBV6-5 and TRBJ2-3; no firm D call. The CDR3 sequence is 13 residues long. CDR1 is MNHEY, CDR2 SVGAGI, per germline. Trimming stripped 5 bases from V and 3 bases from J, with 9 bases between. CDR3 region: CASSRAGTDTQYF. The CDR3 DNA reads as TGTGCCAGCAGTCGGGCCGGGACAGATACGCAGTATTTT.

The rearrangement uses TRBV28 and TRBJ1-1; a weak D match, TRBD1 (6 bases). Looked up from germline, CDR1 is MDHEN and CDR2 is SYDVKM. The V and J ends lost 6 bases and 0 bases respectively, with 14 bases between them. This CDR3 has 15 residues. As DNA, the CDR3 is TGTGCCAGCAGGCCGGGGGCGGGCATGAACACTGAAGCTTTCTTT. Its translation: CASRPGAGMNTEAFF.

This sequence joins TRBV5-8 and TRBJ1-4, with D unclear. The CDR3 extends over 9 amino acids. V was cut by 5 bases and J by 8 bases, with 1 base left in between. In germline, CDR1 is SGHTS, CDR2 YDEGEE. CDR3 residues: CASREKLFF. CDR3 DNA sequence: TGTGCCAGCAGGGAAAAACTGTTTTTT.

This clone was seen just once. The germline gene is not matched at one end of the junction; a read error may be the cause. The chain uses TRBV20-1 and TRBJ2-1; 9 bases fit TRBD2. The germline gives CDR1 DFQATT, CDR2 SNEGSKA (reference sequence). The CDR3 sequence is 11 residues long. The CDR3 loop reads CSARVPSGVLF. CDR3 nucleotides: TGCAGTGCTAGAGTTCCTAGCGGGGTCCTCTTC.

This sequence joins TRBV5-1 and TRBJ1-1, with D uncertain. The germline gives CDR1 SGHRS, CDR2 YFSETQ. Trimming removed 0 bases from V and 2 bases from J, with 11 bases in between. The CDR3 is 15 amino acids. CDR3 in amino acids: CASSLEAVTNTEAFF. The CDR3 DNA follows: TGCGCCAGCAGCTTGGAGGCCGTGACAAACACTGAAGCTTTCTTT.

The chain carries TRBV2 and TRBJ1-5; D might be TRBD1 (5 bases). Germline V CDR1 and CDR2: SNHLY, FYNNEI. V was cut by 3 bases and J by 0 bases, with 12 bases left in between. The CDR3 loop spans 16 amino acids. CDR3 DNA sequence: TGTGCCAGCAGTGATCCCAGGGCCTCTAGCAATCAGCCCCAGCATTTT. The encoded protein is CASSDPRASSNQPQHF. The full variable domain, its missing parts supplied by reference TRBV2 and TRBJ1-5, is EPEVTQTPSHQVTQMGQEVILRCVPISNHLYFYWYRQILGQKVEFLVSFYNNEISEKSEIFDDQFSVERPDGSNFTLKIRSTKLEDSAMYFCASSDPRASSNQPQHFGDGTRLSIL.

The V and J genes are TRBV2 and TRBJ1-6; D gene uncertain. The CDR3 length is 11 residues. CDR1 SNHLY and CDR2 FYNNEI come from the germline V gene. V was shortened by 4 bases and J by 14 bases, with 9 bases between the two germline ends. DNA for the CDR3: TGTGCCAGCAGTGTTAACGGGGCCCTCCACTTT. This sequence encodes CASSVNGALHF.

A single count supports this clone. The DNA for the CDR3 is TGCGCCAGCAGCCAACCCCGAGAACTGGGTGAAGCTTTCTTT. Encoded protein: CASSQPRELGEAFF. The genes are TRBV4-1 and TRBJ1-1; D unclear. CDR1 is MGHRA and CDR2 is YSYEKL in the germline V gene. The CDR3 runs 14 residues. V lost 2 bases, J lost 7 bases, and 14 bases lay in between.

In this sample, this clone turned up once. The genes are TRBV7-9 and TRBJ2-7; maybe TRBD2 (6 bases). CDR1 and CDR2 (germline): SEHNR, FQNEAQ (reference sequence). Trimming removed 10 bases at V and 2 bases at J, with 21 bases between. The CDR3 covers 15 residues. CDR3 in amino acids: CATSPRGGSAYEQYF. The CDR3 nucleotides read TGTGCCACCTCCCCTCGTGGGGGGTCGGCCTACGAGCAGTACTTC.

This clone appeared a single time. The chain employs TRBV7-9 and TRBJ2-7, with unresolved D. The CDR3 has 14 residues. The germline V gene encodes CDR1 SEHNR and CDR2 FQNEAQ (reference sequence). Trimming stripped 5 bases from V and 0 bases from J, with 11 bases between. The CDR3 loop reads CASSRTTGSYEQYF. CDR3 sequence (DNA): TGTGCCAGCAGCCGTACCACGGGCTCCTACGAGCAGTACTTC.

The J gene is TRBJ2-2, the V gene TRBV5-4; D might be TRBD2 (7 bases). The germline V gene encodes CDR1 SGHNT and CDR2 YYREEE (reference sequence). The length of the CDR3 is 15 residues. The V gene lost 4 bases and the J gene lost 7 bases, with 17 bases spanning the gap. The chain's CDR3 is CASSPRRGAGGELFF. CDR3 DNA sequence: TGTGCCAGCAGCCCAAGACGGGGGGCTGGCGGGGAGCTGTTTTTT.

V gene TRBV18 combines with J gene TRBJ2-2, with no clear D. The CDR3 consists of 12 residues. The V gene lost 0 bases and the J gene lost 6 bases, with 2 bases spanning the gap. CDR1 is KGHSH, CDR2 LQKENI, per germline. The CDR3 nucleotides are TGTGCCAGCTCACCACCCGCCGGGGAGCTGTTTTTT. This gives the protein CASSPPAGELFF.

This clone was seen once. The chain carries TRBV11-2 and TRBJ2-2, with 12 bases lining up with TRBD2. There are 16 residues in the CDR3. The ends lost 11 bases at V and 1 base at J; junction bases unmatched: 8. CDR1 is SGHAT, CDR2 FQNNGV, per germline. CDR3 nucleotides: TGTGCCGTCAGGGAGACTAGCGGGGGGAACACCGGGGAGCTGTTTTTT. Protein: CAVRETSGGNTGELFF.

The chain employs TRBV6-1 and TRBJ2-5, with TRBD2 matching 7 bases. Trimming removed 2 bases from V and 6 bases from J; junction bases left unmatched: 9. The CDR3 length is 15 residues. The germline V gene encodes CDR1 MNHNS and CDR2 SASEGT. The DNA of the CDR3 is TGTGCCAGCAGTGAACCCAGGACTAGTGGAAAGACCCAGTACTTC. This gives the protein CASSEPRTSGKTQYF.

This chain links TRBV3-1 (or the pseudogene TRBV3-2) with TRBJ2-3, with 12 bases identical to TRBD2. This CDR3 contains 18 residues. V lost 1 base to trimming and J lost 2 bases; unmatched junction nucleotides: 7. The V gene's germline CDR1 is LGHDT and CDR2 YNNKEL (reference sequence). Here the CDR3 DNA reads TGTGCCAGCAGCCAAGGCCGACTAGCGGGGGAGTACACAGATACGCAGTATTTT. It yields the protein CASSQGRLAGEYTDTQYF.

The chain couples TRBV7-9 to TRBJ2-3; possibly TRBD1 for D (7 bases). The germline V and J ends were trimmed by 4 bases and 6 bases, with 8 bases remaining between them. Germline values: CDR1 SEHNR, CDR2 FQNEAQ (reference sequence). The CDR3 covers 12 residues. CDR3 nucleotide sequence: TGTGCCAGCAGCTCAGGGGGGGATACGCAGTATTTT. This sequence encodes CASSSGGDTQYF.